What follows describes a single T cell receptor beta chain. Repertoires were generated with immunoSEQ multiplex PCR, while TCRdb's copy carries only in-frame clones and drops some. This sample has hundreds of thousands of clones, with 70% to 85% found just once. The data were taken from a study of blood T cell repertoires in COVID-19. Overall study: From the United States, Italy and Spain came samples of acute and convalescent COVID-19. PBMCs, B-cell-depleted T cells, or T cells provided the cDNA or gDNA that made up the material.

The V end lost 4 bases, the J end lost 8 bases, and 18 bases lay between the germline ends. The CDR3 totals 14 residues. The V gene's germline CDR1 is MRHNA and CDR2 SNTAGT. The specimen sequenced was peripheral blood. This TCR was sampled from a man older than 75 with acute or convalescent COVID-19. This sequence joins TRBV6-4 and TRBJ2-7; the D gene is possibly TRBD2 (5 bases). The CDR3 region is CASSAGSAGDQQYF. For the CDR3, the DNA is TGTGCCAGCAGTGCCGGGTCGGCCGGGGATCAGCAGTACTTC.